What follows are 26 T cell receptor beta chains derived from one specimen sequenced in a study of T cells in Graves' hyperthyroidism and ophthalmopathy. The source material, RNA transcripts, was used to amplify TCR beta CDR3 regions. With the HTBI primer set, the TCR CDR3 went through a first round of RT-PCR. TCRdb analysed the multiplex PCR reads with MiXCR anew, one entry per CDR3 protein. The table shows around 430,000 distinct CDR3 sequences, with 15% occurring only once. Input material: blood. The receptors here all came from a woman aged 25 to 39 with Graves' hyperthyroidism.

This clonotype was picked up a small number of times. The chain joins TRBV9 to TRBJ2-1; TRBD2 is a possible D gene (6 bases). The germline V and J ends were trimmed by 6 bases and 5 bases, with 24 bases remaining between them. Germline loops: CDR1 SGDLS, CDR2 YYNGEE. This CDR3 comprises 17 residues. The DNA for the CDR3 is TGTGCCAGCACCCCCCGGCCTGGCGGGACCGGGGACAATGAGCAGTTCTTC. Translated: CASTPRPGGTGDNEQFF.

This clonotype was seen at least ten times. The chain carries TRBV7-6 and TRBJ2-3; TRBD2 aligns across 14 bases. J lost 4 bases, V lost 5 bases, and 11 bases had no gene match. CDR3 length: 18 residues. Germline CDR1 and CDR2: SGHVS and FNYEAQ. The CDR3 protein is CASSRNPGLAGVSDTQYF. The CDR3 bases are TGTGCCAGCAGCCGAAACCCGGGACTAGCGGGAGTCTCAGATACGCAGTATTTT.

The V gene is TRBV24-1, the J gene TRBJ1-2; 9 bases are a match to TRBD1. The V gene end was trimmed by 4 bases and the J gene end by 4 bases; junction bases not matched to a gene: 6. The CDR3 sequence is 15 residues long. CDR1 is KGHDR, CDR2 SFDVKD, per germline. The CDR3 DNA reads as TGTGCCACCAGTGAGCCAGGACAGGGGATCTATGGCTACACCTTC. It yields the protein CATSEPGQGIYGYTF.

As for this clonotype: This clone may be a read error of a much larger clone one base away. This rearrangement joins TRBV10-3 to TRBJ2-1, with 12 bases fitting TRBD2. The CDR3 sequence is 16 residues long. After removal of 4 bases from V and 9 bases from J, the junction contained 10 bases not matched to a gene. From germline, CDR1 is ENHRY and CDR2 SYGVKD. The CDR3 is CAISALLAGGDTEQFF. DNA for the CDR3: TGTGCCATCAGTGCACTACTAGCGGGAGGAGACACTGAGCAGTTCTTC.

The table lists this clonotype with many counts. The CDR3 loop is CSASDQSNQPQHF. The CDR3 nucleotides read TGCAGTGCTAGTGACCAGAGCAATCAGCCCCAGCATTTT. The chain joins TRBV20-1 to TRBJ1-5; D ambiguous. With 3 bases removed from V and 1 base from J, the gap between germline ends came to 7 bases. CDR1 is DFQATT, CDR2 SNEGSKA, per germline (reference sequence). CDR3 length: 13 amino acids.

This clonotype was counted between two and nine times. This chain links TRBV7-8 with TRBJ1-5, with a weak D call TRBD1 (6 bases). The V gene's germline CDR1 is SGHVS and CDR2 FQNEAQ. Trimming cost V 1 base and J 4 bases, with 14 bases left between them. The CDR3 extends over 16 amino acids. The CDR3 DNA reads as TGTGCCAGCAGCTTAGTAGGGGGTAGGGGAAATCAGCCCCAGCATTTT. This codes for CASSLVGGRGNQPQHF.

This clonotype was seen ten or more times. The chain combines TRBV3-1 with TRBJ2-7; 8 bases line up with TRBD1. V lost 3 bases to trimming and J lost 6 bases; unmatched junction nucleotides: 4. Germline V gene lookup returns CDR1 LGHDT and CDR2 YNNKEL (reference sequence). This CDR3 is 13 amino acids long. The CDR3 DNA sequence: TGTGCCAGCAGCCAGGGTGACAGGGGCGAGCAGTACTTC. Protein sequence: CASSQGDRGEQYF.

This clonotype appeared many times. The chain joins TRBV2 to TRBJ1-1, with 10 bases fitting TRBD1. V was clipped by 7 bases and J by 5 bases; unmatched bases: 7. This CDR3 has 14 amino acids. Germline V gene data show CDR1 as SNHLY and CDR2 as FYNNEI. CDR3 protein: CASTAGTGETEAFF. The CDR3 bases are TGTGCCAGCACTGCCGGGACAGGGGAGACTGAAGCTTTCTTT.

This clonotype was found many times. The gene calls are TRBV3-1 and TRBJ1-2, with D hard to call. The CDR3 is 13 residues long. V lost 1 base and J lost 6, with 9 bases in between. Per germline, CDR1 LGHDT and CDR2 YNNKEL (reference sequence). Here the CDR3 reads CASSQAQRNGYTF. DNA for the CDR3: TGTGCCAGCAGCCAAGCACAGCGCAATGGCTACACCTTC. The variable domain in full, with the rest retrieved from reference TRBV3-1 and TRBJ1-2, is DTAVSQTPKYLVTQMGNDKSIKCEQNLGHDTMYWYKQDSKKFLKIMFSYNNKELIINETVPNRFSPKSPDKAHLNLHINSLELGDSAVYFCASSQAQRNGYTFGSGTRLTVV.

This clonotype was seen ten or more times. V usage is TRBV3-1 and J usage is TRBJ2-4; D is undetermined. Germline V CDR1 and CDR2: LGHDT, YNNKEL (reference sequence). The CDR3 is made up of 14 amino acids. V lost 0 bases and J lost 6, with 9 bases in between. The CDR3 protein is CASSQDSYRNIQYF. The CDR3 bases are TGTGCCAGCAGCCAAGACAGCTACAGAAACATTCAGTACTTC.

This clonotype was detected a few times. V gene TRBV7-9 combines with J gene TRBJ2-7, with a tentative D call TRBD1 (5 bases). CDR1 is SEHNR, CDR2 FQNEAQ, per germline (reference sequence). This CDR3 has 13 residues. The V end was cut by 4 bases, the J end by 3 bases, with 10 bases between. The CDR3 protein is CASSSGRHYEQYF. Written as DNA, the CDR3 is TGTGCCAGCAGCTCAGGGCGCCACTACGAGCAGTACTTC.

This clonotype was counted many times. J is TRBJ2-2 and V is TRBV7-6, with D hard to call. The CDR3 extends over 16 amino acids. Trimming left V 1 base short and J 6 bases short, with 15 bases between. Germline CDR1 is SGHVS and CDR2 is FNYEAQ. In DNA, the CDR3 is TGTGCCAGCAGCTTAGACTCTGCGCTGTCTGCCGGGGAGCTGTTTTTT. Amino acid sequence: CASSLDSALSAGELFF.

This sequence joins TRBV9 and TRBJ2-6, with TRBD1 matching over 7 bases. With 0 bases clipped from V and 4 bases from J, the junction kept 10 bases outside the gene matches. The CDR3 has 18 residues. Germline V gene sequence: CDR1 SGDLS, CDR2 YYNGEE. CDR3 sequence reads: CASSVAMRQGAGANVLTF. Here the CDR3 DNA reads TGTGCCAGCAGCGTAGCTATGAGACAGGGTGCCGGGGCCAACGTCCTGACTTTC.

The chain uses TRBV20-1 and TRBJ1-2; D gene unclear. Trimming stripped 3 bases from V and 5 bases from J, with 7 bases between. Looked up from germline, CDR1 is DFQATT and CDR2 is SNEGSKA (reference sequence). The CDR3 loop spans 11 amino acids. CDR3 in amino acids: CSASQEYGYTF. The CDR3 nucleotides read TGCAGTGCTAGCCAGGAATATGGCTACACCTTC.

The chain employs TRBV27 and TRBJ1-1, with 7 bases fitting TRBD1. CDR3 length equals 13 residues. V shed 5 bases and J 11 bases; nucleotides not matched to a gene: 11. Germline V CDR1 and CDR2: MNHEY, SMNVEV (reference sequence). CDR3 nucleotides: TGTGCCAGCAGTATCCACCTGACAGGGAGGGCTTTCTTT. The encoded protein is CASSIHLTGRAFF.

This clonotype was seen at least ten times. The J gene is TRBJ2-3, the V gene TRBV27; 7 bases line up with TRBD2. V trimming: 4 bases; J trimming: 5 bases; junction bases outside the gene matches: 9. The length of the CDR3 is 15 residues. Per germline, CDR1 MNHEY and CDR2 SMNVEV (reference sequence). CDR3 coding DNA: TGTGCCAGCAGTTACCGCGGGAGAGAAGTAGATACGCAGTATTTT. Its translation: CASSYRGREVDTQYF.

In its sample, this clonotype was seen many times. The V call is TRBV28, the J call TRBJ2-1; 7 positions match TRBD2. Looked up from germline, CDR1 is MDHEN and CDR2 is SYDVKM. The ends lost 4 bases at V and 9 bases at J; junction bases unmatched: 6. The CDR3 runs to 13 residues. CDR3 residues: CASSWTSWVEQFF. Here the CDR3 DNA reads TGTGCCAGCAGTTGGACTAGTTGGGTTGAGCAGTTCTTC.

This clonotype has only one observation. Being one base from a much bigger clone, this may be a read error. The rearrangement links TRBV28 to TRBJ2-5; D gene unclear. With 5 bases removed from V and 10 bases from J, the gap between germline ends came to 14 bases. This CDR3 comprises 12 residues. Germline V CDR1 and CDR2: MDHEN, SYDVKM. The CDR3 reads CASSLPGSIQYF. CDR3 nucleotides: TGTGCCAGCAGTCTACCCGGGTCGATCCAGTACTTC.

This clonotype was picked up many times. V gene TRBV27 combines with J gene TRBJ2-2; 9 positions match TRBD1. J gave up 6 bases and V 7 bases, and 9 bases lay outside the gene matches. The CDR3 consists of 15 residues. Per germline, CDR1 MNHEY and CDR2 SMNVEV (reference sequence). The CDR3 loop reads CASTQDRGNSGELFF. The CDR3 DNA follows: TGTGCCAGCACCCAAGACAGGGGGAATTCCGGGGAGCTGTTTTTT.

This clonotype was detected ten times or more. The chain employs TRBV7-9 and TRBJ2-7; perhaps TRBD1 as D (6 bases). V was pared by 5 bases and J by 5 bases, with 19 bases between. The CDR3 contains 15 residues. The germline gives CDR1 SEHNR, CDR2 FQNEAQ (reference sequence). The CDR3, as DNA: TGTGCCAGCAGCCCAAAGGGGCAGGGGACCCACGAGCAGTACTTC. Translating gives CASSPKGQGTHEQYF.

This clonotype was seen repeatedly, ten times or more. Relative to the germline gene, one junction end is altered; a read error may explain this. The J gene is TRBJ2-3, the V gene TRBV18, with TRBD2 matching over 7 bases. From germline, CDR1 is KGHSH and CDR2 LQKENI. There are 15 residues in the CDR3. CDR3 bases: TGTGCCAGCTCCCCACCGGGGGGAGCCACAGATACGCAGTATTTT. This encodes CASSPPGGATDTQYF.

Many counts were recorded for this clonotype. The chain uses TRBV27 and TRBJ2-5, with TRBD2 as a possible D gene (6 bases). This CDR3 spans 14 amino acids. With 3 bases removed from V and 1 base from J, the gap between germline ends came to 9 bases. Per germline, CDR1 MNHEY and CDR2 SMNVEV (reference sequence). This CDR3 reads CASSFSTSQETQYF. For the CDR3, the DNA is TGTGCCAGCAGTTTTTCGACTAGCCAAGAGACCCAGTACTTC.

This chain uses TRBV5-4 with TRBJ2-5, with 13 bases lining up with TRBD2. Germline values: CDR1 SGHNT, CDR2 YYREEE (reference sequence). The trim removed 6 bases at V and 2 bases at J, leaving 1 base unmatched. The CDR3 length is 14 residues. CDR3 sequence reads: CASKLAGGQETQYF. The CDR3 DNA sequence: TGTGCCAGCAAACTAGCGGGAGGGCAAGAGACCCAGTACTTC.

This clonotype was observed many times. The CDR3 DNA sequence: TGTGCCAGCAGCTTGACGGCAGGGCGGCCCTACGAGCAGTACTTC. Its translation is CASSLTAGRPYEQYF. This chain joins TRBV5-6 and TRBJ2-7, with D perhaps TRBD1 (5 bases). Trimming left V 1 base short and J 2 bases short, with 13 bases between. The CDR3 extends over 15 amino acids. In germline, CDR1 is SGHDT, CDR2 YYEEEE.

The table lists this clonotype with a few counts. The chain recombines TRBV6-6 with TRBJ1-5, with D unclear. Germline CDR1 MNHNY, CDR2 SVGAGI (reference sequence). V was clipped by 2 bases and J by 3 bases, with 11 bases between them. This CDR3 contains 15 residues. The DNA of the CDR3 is TGTGCCAGCAGTTACGGGTCAGGACCCAATCAGCCCCAGCATTTT. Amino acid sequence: CASSYGSGPNQPQHF.

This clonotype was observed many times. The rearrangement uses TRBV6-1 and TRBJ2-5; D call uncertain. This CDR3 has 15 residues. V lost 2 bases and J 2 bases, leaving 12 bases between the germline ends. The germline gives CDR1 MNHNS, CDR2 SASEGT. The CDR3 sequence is CASSESRPSQETQYF. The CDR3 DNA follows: TGTGCCAGCAGTGAATCGCGGCCATCGCAAGAGACCCAGTACTTC.